This T cell receptor beta chain was documented in a study of STAT3 mutations in large granular lymphocyte leukemia. General study findings and limits: Variable sampling intervals and differing treatment regimens complicated linking therapy response to TCR clonal burden changes. Some patients had dominant TCR clones larger than their STAT3 mutant burden. TCR clonotype switching after therapy occurred in 6 of 18 patients. Samples missed the first appearance of the clone. Every T-cell large granular lymphocyte leukemia patient had at least one immunodominant TCR beta clonotype.

Clones were read by immunoSEQ multiplex PCR, and TCRdb kept only the in-frame ones, dropping some. The sample carries 6,000 to 9,500 clones, roughly 89% recorded once. As for this clone: Antigen: not known.

J was trimmed by 2 bases and V by 7 bases; bases with no gene match: 12. The germline gives CDR1 SQVTM, CDR2 ANQGSEA. CDR3 size: 17 residues. The sequenced material came from peripheral blood mononuclear cells. V usage is TRBV29-1 and J usage is TRBJ2-6, with 9 bases identical to TRBD2. This sequence originates from a man aged 45 to 65 with T-cell large granular lymphocyte leukemia. Some clones in this sample may be carry-over from other donors' samples. The CDR3 region is CSGPGASGATGANVLTF. CDR3 DNA: TGCAGCGGCCCCGGGGCTAGCGGGGCCACTGGGGCCAACGTCCTGACTTTC.